The T cell receptor beta chain under discussion was sequenced for a study of T cell clones after liver transplantation. Details on this clone: At one end, the junction sequence differs from germline, possibly due to a read error.

Produced via immunoSEQ multiplex PCR; TCRdb's table is partial and in-frame only. The sample includes roughly 65,000 clones, 90% to 95% of them seen just once. From germline, CDR1 is MNHNY and CDR2 SVGAGI (reference sequence). The CDR3 sequence is 12 residues long. The sample in question was CD4+ T cells from blood, obtained 25 months after liver transplant. This sequence joins TRBV6-6 and TRBJ1-5, with 9 bases identical to TRBD1. The origin of this receptor is a human patient who received a liver transplant. The graft donor may have given rise to some T cells. CDR3 region: CASSSPGQGRDF. CDR3 DNA sequence: TGTGCCAGCAGTTCTCCGGGACAGGGTCGGGATTTT.